Presented here are 14 T cell receptor beta chains from one specimen sequenced in a study of patients and donors after allogeneic stem cell transplantation. TCRdb independently ran MiXCR on the RT-PCR reads; one entry per CDR3 protein. The sample comprises around 200,000 distinct CDR3 sequences, 35% to 45% of which are singletons, and more than 9% rests with the top ten. Sequenced sample: blood, either unsorted or a sorted T cell fraction (not recorded which). The source of these receptors is a human donor who was either an allogeneic HSCT recipient or a stem cell or donor lymphocyte infusion donor (not recorded which). It is not recorded whose cells these are; they may come from a transplant donor.

This clonotype has a handful of counts. The rearrangement joins TRBV29-1 to TRBJ1-2; tentative D call: TRBD1 (6 bases). Germline CDR1 SQVTM, CDR2 ANQGSEA. CDR3 length: 12 residues. V was clipped by 5 bases and J by 7 bases, with 14 bases between them. CDR3: CSVPGTKGGYTF. The CDR3 coding sequence is TGCAGCGTTCCCGGGACAAAGGGTGGCTACACCTTC.

The chain carries TRBV7-9 and TRBJ1-1; D uncertain. The length of the CDR3 is 14 residues. In germline, CDR1 is SEHNR, CDR2 FQNEAQ (reference sequence). V lost 5 bases and J 4 bases, leaving 14 bases between the germline ends. In DNA form, the CDR3 reads TGTGCCAGCAGCCTACGCCGCAAAGGCACTGAAGCTTTCTTT. Translating it yields CASSLRRKGTEAFF.

A few counts support this clonotype. The rearrangement joins TRBV4-1 to TRBJ1-1; D remains unclear. Germline V CDR1 and CDR2: MGHRA, YSYEKL. CDR3 length equals 15 residues. V gave up 1 base and J gave up 1 base, with 10 bases separating them. This chain's CDR3 is CASSQGQRRNTEAFF. The CDR3 DNA sequence: TGCGCCAGCAGCCAAGGCCAGAGGAGGAACACTGAAGCTTTCTTT.

The rearrangement joins TRBV12-3 or TRBV12-4 to TRBJ2-2; TRBD1 matches 9 bases. V gave up 1 base and J gave up 4 bases; unmatched junction bases: 1. The CDR3 is made up of 15 amino acids. CDR3 sequence: CASSLGTGVTGELFF. The CDR3 DNA follows: TGTGCCAGCAGTTTAGGGACAGGGGTCACCGGGGAGCTGTTTTTT.

The chain combines TRBV3-1 with TRBJ1-1; no clear D gene. Trimming pared 1 base from V and 2 bases from J, leaving 14 bases between. The CDR3 loop spans 16 amino acids. The V gene's germline CDR1 is LGHDT and CDR2 YNNKEL (reference sequence). The CDR3 DNA reads TGTGCCAGCAGCCAAGGGATACTGACACCTAACACTGAAGCTTTCTTT. Translated, it gives CASSQGILTPNTEAFF. The whole variable domain, filled in from reference TRBV3-1 and TRBJ1-1, reads DTAVSQTPKYLVTQMGNDKSIKCEQNLGHDTMYWYKQDSKKFLKIMFSYNNKELIINETVPNRFSPKSPDKAHLNLHINSLELGDSAVYFCASSQGILTPNTEAFFGQGTRLTVV.

The chain uses TRBV21-1 and TRBJ1-4. TRBV21-1 is marked as a pseudogene. This CDR3 contains 16 residues. CDR3 protein: CASSKIDSPGTEKLFF. The CDR3 coding sequence is TGTGCCAGCAGCAAAATTGACAGTCCGGGGACTGAAAAACTGTTTTTT.

This chain links TRBV20-1 with TRBJ2-7; a possible D gene is TRBD1 (6 bases). CDR1 and CDR2 from the germline V gene are DFQATT and SNEGSKA (reference sequence). Trimming removed 4 bases from V and 0 bases from J, with 19 bases in between. The CDR3 contains 16 residues. CDR3 nucleotide sequence: TGCAGTGCTAATTCTCCCGGGACATCCCCCTCCTACGAGCAGTACTTC. Translation: CSANSPGTSPSYEQYF.

The chain has TRBV28 and TRBJ1-2, with no clear D. This CDR3 region has 14 residues. Germline V gene data show CDR1 as MDHEN and CDR2 as SYDVKM. Trimming removed 2 bases from V and 1 base from J, with 8 bases in between. The CDR3 region has the DNA TGTGCCAGCAGTTTAGCCGGCGGTAACTATGGCTACACCTTC. Amino acids: CASSLAGGNYGYTF.

The chain joins TRBV20-1 to TRBJ1-1; no clear D gene. From germline, CDR1 is DFQATT and CDR2 SNEGSKA (reference sequence). V was cut by 1 base and J by 0 bases, with 3 bases left in between. The CDR3 length is 12 residues. In DNA, the CDR3 is TGCAGTGCTAGAGTTGTGAACACTGAAGCTTTCTTT. This codes for CSARVVNTEAFF.

This clonotype was observed a few times. The J gene is TRBJ1-5, the V gene TRBV20-1; D might be TRBD1 (5 bases). The V end lost 2 bases, the J end lost 0 bases, and 8 bases lay between the germline ends. Germline loops: CDR1 DFQATT, CDR2 SNEGSKA (reference sequence). This CDR3 is built from 14 residues. The CDR3 nucleotides are TGCAGTGCTAGAAGAGGGGATAGCAATCAGCCCCAGCATTTT. Translation gives CSARRGDSNQPQHF.

This clonotype was seen more than once but under ten times. This chain links TRBV27 with TRBJ1-2, with TRBD1 matching 7 bases. The CDR3 contains 15 residues. The germline V gene has CDR1 MNHEY and CDR2 SMNVEV (reference sequence). Trimming removed 6 bases from V and 2 bases from J; junction bases left unmatched: 9. The CDR3 DNA reads as TGTGCCAGCAGGTCGAACAGGGGAAAGAACTATGGCTACACCTTC. It yields the protein CASRSNRGKNYGYTF.

The V gene is TRBV3-1, the J gene TRBJ2-4; TRBD2 might be the D (6 bases). Trimming shortened V by 1 base and J by 1 base, and 8 bases separated the two germline ends. CDR1 LGHDT and CDR2 YNNKEL come from the germline V gene (reference sequence). The CDR3 totals 15 residues. CDR3 residues: CASSQAAGAKNIQYF. CDR3 nucleotide sequence: TGTGCCAGCAGCCAAGCTGCGGGGGCCAAAAACATTCAGTACTTC.

This chain connects TRBV7-9 to TRBJ2-4; D gene unclear. The CDR3 is 14 residues long. Germline lookup yields CDR1 SEHNR and CDR2 FQNEAQ (reference sequence). V was pared by 1 base and J by 0 bases, with 4 bases between. The CDR3 is CASSLGQAKNIQYF. CDR3 nucleotide sequence: TGTGCCAGCAGCTTAGGACAAGCCAAAAACATTCAGTACTTC. Combining the CDR3 with reference TRBV7-9 and TRBJ2-4 gives the whole variable domain DTGVSQNPRHKITKRGQNVTFRCDPISEHNRLYWYRQTLGQGPEFLTYFQNEAQLEKSRLLSDRFSAERPKGSFSTLEIQRTEQGDSAMYLCASSLGQAKNIQYFGAGTRLSVL.

V and J are TRBV28 and TRBJ2-5, with D possibly TRBD1 on 6 matching bases. Germline CDR1 reads MDHEN; CDR2 reads SYDVKM. The ends were cut back, 6 bases at V and 1 base at J, with 15 bases in the middle. The CDR3 loop spans 15 amino acids. CDR3 amino acids: CASSLVGAGQETQYF. The CDR3, as DNA: TGTGCCAGCAGCCTGGTGGGGGCGGGCCAAGAGACCCAGTACTTC.